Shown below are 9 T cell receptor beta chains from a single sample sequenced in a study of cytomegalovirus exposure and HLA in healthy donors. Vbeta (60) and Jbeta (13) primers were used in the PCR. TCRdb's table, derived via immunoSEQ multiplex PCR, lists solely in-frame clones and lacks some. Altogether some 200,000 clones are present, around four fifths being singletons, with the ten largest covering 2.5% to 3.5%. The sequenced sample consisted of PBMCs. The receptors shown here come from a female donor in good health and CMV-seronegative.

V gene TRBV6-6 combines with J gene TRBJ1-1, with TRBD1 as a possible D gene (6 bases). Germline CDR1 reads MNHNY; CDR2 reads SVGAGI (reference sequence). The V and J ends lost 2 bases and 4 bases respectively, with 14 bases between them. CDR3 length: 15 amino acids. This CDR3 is CASSYDQGLGTEAFF. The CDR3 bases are TGTGCCAGCAGTTACGATCAGGGGTTGGGCACTGAAGCTTTCTTT.

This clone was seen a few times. CDR3 DNA sequence: TGTGCCAGCAGCTTATCAGAGGGCGGCAACATTCAGTACTTC. This encodes CASSLSEGGNIQYF. J is TRBJ2-4 and V is TRBV7-2, with a tentative D call TRBD2 (5 bases). Germline loops: CDR1 SGHTA, CDR2 FQGNSA. The CDR3 length is 14 residues. Trimming cost V 2 bases and J 7 bases, with 12 bases left between them.

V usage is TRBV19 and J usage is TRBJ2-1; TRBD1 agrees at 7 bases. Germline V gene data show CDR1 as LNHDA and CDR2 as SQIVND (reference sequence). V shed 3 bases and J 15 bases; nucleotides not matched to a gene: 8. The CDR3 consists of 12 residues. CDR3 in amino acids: CASSIETGITFF. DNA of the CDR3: TGTGCCAGTAGTATTGAGACAGGGATTACGTTCTTC.

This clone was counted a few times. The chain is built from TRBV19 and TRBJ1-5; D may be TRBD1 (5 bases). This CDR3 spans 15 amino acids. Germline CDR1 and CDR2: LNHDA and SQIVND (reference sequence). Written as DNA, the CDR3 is TGTGCGTCGAGGGAGGGGACCCTGCCCAATCAGCCCCAGCATTTT. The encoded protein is CASREGTLPNQPQHF.

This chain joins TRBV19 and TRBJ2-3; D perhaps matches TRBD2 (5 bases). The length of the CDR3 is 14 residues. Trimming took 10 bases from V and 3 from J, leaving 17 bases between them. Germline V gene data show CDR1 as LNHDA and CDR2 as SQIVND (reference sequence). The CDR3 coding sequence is TGTGCCACCACAACATCAACGGGAACAGATACGCAGTATTTT. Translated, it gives CATTTSTGTDTQYF.

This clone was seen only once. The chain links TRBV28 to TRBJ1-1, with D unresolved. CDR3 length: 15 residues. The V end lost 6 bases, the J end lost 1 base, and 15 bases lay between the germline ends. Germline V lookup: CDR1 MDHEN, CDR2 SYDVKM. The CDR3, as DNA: TGTGCCAGCAGGATTTCCGGACTCGGGAACACTGAAGCTTTCTTT. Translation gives CASRISGLGNTEAFF.

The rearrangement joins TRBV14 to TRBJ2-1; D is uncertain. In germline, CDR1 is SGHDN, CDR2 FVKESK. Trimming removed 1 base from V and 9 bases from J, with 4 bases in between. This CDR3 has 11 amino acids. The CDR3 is CASSQGAEQFF. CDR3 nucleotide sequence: TGTGCCAGCAGCCAAGGGGCTGAGCAGTTCTTC.

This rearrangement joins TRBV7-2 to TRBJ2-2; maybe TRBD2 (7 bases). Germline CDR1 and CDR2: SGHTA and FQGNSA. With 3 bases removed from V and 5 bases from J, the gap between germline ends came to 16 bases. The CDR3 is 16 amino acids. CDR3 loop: CASSFGGAVRTGELFF. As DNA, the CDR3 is TGTGCCAGCAGCTTTGGGGGGGCGGTTAGGACCGGGGAGCTGTTTTTT.

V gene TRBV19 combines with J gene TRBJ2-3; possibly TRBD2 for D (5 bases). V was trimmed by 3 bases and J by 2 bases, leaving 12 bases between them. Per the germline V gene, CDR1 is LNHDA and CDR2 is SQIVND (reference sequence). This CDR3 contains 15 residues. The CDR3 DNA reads TGTGCCAGTAGTATCGGCGGGTTCTCCACAGATACGCAGTATTTT. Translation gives CASSIGGFSTDTQYF.